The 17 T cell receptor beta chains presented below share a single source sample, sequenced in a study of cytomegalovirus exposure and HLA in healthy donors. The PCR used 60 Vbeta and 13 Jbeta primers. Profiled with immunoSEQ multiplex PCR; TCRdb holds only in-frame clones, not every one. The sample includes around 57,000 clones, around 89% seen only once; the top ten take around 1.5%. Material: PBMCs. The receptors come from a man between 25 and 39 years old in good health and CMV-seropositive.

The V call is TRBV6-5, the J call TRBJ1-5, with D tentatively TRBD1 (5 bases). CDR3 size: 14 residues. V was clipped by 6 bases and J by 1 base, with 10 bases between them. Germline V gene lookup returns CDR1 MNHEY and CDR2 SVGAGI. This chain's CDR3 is CASSPGESNQPQHF. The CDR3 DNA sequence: TGTGCCAGCAGCCCGGGGGAGAGCAATCAGCCCCAGCATTTT.

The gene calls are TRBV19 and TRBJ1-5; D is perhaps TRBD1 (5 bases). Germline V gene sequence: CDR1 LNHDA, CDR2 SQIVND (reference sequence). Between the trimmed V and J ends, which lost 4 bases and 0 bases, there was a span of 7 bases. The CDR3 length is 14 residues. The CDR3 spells CASSTGLSNQPQHF. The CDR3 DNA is TGTGCCAGTAGTACGGGACTTAGCAATCAGCCCCAGCATTTT.

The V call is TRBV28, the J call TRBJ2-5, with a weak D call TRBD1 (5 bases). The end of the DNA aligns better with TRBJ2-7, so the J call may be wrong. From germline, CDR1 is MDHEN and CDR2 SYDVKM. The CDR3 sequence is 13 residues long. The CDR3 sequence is CASSSQGGNEQYF. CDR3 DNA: TGTGCCAGCAGTTCCCAGGGCGGCAACGAGCAGTACTTC.

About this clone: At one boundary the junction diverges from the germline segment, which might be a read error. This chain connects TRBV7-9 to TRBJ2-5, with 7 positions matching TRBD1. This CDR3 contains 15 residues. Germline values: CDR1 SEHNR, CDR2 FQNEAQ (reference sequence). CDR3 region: CSSSSPRGYRETQYF. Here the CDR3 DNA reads TGTTCCAGCAGCTCCCCCAGGGGGTACAGGGAGACCCAGTACTTC.

The CDR3 DNA reads as TGTGCCAGCAGCTTGTCTGAGACAGGGGATTATGGCTACACCTTC. This encodes CASSLSETGDYGYTF. The chain joins TRBV5-5 to TRBJ1-2; TRBD1 aligns across 8 bases. Germline CDR1 SGHKS, CDR2 YYEKEE (reference sequence). Trimming cost V 1 base and J 5 bases; bases outside gene matches: 7. The CDR3 runs to 15 residues.

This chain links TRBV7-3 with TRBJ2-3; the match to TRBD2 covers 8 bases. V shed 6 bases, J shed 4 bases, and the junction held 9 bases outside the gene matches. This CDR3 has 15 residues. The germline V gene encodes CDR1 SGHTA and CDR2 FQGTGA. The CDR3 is CASSLAGTFADTQYF. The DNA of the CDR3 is TGTGCCAGCAGTTTAGCGGGGACTTTCGCAGATACGCAGTATTTT. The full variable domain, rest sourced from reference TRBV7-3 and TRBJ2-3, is GAGVSQTPSNKVTEKGKYVELRCDPISGHTALYWYRQSLGQGPEFLIYFQGTGAADDSGLPNDRFFAVRPEGSVSTLKIQRTERGDSAVYLCASSLAGTFADTQYFGPGTRLTVL.

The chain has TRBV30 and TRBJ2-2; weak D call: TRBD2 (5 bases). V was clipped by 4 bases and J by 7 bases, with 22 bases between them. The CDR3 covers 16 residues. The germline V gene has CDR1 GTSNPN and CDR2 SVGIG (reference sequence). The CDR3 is CAWKPDRGSIGGELFF. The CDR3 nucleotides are TGTGCCTGGAAGCCCGATAGAGGGAGCATTGGCGGGGAGCTGTTTTTT. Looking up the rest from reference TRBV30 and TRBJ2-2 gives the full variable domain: SQTIHQWPATLVQPVGSPLSLECTVEGTSNPNLYWYRQAAGRGLQLLFYSVGIGQISSEVPQNLSASRPQDRQFILSSKKLLLSDSGFYLCAWKPDRGSIGGELFFGEGSRLTVL.

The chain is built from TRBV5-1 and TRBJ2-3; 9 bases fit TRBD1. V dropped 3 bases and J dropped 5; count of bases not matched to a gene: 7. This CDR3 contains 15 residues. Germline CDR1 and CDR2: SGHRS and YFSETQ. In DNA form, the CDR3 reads TGCGCCAGCAGCTCTACAGGGGGCACGGGAGATACGCAGTATTTT. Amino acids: CASSSTGGTGDTQYF.

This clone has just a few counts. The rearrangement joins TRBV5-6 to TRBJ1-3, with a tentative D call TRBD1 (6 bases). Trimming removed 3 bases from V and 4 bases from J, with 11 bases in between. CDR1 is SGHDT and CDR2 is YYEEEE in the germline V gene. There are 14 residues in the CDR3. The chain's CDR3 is CASSYREPGNTIYF. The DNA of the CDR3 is TGTGCCAGCAGCTACAGGGAGCCAGGAAACACCATATATTTT.

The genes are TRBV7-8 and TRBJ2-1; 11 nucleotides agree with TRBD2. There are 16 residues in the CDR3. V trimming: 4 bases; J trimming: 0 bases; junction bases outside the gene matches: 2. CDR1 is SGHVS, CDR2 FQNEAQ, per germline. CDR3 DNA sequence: TGTGCCAGCAGCTATACTAGCGGGGGCTCCTACAATGAGCAGTTCTTC. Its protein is CASSYTSGGSYNEQFF.

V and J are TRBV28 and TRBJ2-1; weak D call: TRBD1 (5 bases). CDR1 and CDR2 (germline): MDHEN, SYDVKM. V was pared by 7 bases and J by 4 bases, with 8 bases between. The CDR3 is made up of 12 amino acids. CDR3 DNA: TGTGCCAGCACCCAGGGTTACAATGAGCAGTTCTTC. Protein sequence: CASTQGYNEQFF.

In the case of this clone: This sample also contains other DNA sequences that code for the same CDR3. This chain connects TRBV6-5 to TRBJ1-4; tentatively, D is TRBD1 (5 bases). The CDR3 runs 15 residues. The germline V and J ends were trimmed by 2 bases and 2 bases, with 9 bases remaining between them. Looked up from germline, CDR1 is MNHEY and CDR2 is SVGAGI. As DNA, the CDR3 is TGTGCCAGCAGTTACAGCGGGGGTACTAATGAAAAACTGTTTTTT. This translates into CASSYSGGTNEKLFF.

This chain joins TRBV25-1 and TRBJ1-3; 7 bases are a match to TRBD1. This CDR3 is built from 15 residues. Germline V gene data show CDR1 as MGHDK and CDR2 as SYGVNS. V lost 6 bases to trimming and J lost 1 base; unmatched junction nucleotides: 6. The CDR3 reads CASRIGTDSGNTIYF. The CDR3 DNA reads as TGTGCCAGCAGAATCGGGACAGATTCTGGAAACACCATATATTTT.

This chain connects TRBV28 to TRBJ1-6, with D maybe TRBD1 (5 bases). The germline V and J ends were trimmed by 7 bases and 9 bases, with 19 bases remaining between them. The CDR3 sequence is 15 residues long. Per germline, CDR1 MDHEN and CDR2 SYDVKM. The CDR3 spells CASITTARVASPLHF. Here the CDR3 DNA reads TGTGCCAGCATCACGACTGCCAGGGTCGCTTCACCCCTCCACTTT.

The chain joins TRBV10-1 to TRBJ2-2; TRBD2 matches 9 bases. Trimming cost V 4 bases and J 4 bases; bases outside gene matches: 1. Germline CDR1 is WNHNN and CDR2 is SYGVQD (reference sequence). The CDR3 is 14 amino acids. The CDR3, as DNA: TGCGCCAGCAGTGGAGCGGGGGGCACCGGGGAGCTGTTTTTT. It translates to CASSGAGGTGELFF.

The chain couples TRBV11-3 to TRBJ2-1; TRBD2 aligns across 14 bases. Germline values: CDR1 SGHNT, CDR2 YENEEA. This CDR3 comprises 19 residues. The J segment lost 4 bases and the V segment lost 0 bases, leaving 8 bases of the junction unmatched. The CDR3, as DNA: TGTGCCAGCAGCTTAGATCGACTAGCGGGAGGGACCGCTTACAATGAGCAGTTCTTC. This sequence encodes CASSLDRLAGGTAYNEQFF.

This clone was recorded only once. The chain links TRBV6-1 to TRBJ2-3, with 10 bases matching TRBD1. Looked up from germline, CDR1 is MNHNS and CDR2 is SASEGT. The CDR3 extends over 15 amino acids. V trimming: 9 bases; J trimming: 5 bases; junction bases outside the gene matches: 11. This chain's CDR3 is CASARGQGLGDTQYF. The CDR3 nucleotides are TGTGCCAGTGCTAGGGGACAGGGGCTGGGAGATACGCAGTATTTT.